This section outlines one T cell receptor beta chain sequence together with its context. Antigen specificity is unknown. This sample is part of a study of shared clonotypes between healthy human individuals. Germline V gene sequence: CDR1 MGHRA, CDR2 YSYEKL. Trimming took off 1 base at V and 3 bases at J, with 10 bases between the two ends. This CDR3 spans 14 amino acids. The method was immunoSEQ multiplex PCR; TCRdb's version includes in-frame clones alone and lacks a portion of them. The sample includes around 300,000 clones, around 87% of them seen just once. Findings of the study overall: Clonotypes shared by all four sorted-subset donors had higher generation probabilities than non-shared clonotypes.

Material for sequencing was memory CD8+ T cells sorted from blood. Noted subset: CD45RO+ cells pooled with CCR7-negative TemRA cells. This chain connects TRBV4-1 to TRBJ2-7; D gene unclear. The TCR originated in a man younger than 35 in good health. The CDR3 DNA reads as TGCGCCAGCAGCCAAGGGGCCAATGACTACGAGCAGTACTTC. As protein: CASSQGANDYEQYF.